The entry below describes one T cell receptor (beta chain). In TCRdb, the RT-PCR reads were re-called with MiXCR into one record per CDR3 protein. In the table there are about 230,000 distinct CDR3 sequences, 11% to 15% of which are singletons. This sample stems from a study of patients and donors after allogeneic stem cell transplantation. The CDR3 is 14 residues long. Germline-derived CDR1 and CDR2 are ENHRY and SYGVKD. V lost 10 bases, J lost 5 bases, and 10 bases stayed unmatched. The specimen was blood, either unsorted or a sorted T cell fraction (not recorded which). The chain carries TRBV10-3 and TRBJ1-5, with 8 bases identical to TRBD1. The source is a human donor who was either an allogeneic HSCT recipient or a stem cell or donor lymphocyte infusion donor (not recorded which). It is not recorded whose cells these are; they may come from a transplant donor. CDR3 protein: CATMPGQGDQPQHF. The CDR3 DNA reads as TGTGCCACTATGCCCGGACAGGGAGATCAGCCCCAGCATTTT.